This T cell receptor beta chain was found in a study of blood T cell repertoires in COVID-19 (dated by TCRdb to between 2020 and 2021). Broadly, across the study: The collaborator samples originated in the United States, Italy and Spain and spanned the acute and convalescent phases of COVID-19. The prospective study material was composed of cDNA or gDNA derived from T cells, B-cell-depleted T cells, or PBMCs. Deeply sampled blood TCRbeta repertoires from subjects exposed to, actively infected with, or recovered from COVID-19 were included in the dataset. A freely available public database, intended as a resource for researchers studying the immune response to SARS-CoV-2, is where the repertoires were released. The samples were drawn from two sources: the first 160 participants of the ongoing ImmuneRACE study, and 1,000 to 1,500 subjects contributed by 6 global collaborators. A de-identified subject ID, COVID-19 status, age in years and sex were almost always included in the sample metadata. HLA class I and class II types, where available, came from metadata supplied by the sample provider rather than from assay-based typing.

In the prospective study, participants were about 18 to 90 years old, resided in about two dozen geographic areas of the United States, and were enrolled through a virtual design. In the prospective study, cohorts were assigned on the basis of participant-reported clinical history obtained from a screening survey and a study questionnaire. ImmuneRACE Cohort 3 recovered participants were defined by two consecutive negative NP/OP PCR tests, healthcare professional clearance, or symptom resolution. Each participant in the prospective study had whole blood, serum and a nasopharyngeal or oropharyngeal swab collected by mobile phlebotomists. Over a roughly 2-month period, participants in the prospective study had the option of providing additional blood draws and questionnaires. Blood samples from the prospective study were shipped frozen or at room temperature prior to DNA extraction. The V end gives up 5 bases and the J end 12 bases, leaving 8 bases in the junction not matched to a gene. The CDR3 numbers 14 residues from cysteine through phenylalanine. Only the CDR3 DNA is retained, 42 bases long and in frame from the first base. For CDR1 and CDR2, the germline V gene lists MNHEY and SVGAGI.

Broader findings and caveats from the paper: The quantity of clinical and demographic metadata differed by source and by participant and was supplied without curation.

Concerning this clone itself: The clone's antigen remains unknown. No quality values exist for individual bases; no much larger clone is one base distant.

TCRbeta CDR3 regions were amplified from genomic DNA by means of the immunoSEQ Assay, a bias-controlled multiplex PCR. The original pipeline was this. Nucleated cell counts per sample were estimated from amplification of reference gene primers within the assay. To quantify the absolute abundance of each unique TCRbeta CDR3 rearrangement, sequence reads were collapsed and filtered. For each sample, productive Simpson clonality was calculated by taking the square root of Simpson's diversity index across productive rearrangements. TCRdb took this table from immuneACCESS and kept in-frame rearrangements with V and J called. Such tables lack part of the clones; where checked against another copy, unresolved V genes explain under half of the gap, and the rest is unexplained. V, J and clone size are those of that table, while D and trimming were read from the DNA. The sample contains more than 300,000 clones, around 89% of them found a single time. The ten top clones hold 1.2% of the sample.

This sequence was found in a woman between 18 and 29 years old who had recovered from COVID-19. Sequencing was done on a sample of PBMCs or T cells enriched from blood (not recorded which). The V and J segments used are TRBV6-5 and TRBJ1-4, with 11 bases in between that match TRBD1. The DNA is as follows: TGTGCCAGCAGTCGAGGGACAGGGGGGAAACAACTGTTTTTT. It translates to CASSRGTGGKQLFF.